Presented here are 23 T cell receptor beta chains from one specimen sequenced in a study of shared clonotypes between healthy human individuals. Using immunoSEQ multiplex PCR, the repertoire was profiled, and TCRdb retains in-frame clones only, with some absent. Altogether roughly 2.5 million clones are present, approximately 90% being singletons, with the ten largest covering 0.14%. The sample taken for sequencing was naive CD4+ T cells sorted from blood. The subset was: CD45RA+ positively selected. Receptors originate from a man younger than 30 in good health.

CDR3 residues: CASSGFGVNEKLFF. The CDR3 region has the DNA TGTGCCAGTAGTGGCTTTGGGGTGAATGAAAAACTGTTTTTT. This chain connects TRBV19 to TRBJ1-4; D ambiguous. Germline assignment: CDR1 LNHDA and CDR2 SQIVND (reference sequence). V dropped 5 bases and J dropped 5 bases, with 12 bases sitting between them. There are 14 residues in the CDR3.

The V gene is TRBV19, the J gene TRBJ2-2, with D possibly being TRBD1 (5 bases). The CDR3 sequence is 14 residues long. CDR1 is LNHDA and CDR2 is SQIVND in the germline V gene (reference sequence). The V end was cut by 3 bases, the J end by 5 bases, with 10 bases between. This chain's CDR3 is CASSMGSGTGELFF. In DNA, the CDR3 is TGTGCCAGTAGTATGGGATCAGGGACCGGGGAGCTGTTTTTT.

CDR3 in DNA: TGTGCCAGCAGCCCCGGGACTAGCGTTCACACCGGGGAGCTGTTTTTT. Translated, it gives CASSPGTSVHTGELFF. The chain recombines TRBV21-1 with TRBJ2-2; the table's D gene call, TRBD2, was not cross checked with the DNA. TRBV21-1 represents a pseudogene. CDR3 length: 16 residues.

The genes are TRBV5-4 and TRBJ2-3; tentatively, D is TRBD2 (5 bases). Germline CDR1 and CDR2: SGHNT and YYREEE (reference sequence). The V end was cut by 1 base, the J end by 0 bases, with 15 bases between. The CDR3 loop spans 17 amino acids. DNA for the CDR3: TGTGCCAGCAGCTTGAAGAGGGCGGGTGGGAGCACAGATACGCAGTATTTT. As protein: CASSLKRAGGSTDTQYF.

This clone was seen only once. For the CDR3, the DNA is TGTGCCAGCAGCTTCCCCCCTTGGCAGCACACCGGGGAGCTGTTTTTT. It specifies CASSFPPWQHTGELFF. The chain has TRBV6-6 and TRBJ2-2; D gene unclear. Germline V CDR1 and CDR2: MNHNY, SVGAGI (reference sequence). The V and J ends lost 6 bases and 3 bases respectively, with 17 bases between them. The CDR3 totals 16 residues.

The chain links TRBV28 to TRBJ2-7; tentative D call: TRBD2 (5 bases). Trimming cost V 7 bases and J 3 bases, with 13 bases left between them. Germline CDR1 is MDHEN and CDR2 is SYDVKM. There are 13 residues in the CDR3. The CDR3 nucleotides read TGTGCCAGCAACAGCGGTAAGAGCTACGAGCAGTACTTC. The encoded protein is CASNSGKSYEQYF.

V and J are TRBV10-3 and TRBJ2-1, with TRBD2 matching over 10 bases. The V gene end was trimmed by 9 bases and the J gene end by 9 bases; junction bases not matched to a gene: 14. The CDR3 length is 15 residues. Germline-derived CDR1 and CDR2 are ENHRY and SYGVKD. The CDR3 nucleotides read TGTGCCATAGGACAGAAGCGGGGGGGCCAGAGTGAGCAGTTCTTC. Translated: CAIGQKRGGQSEQFF.

There are a few counts of this clone. The chain carries TRBV28 and TRBJ1-1; D not certain. The germline V and J ends were trimmed by 1 base and 1 base, with 7 bases remaining between them. Germline lookup yields CDR1 MDHEN and CDR2 SYDVKM. The CDR3 length is 14 residues. In nucleotides, the CDR3 is TGTGCCAGCAGTTTATACCGGCAGAACACTGAAGCTTTCTTT. It encodes CASSLYRQNTEAFF.

The rearrangement links TRBV18 to TRBJ2-7, with 12 bases identical to TRBD2. The germline gives CDR1 KGHSH, CDR2 LQKENI. There are 16 residues in the CDR3. The ends lost 4 bases at V and 3 bases at J; junction bases unmatched: 7. CDR3 bases: TGTGCCAGCTCACTTTCCGGGACTAGCGGGTTCTACGAGCAGTACTTC. Translation gives CASSLSGTSGFYEQYF.

This chain links TRBV5-5 with TRBJ2-7; D is undetermined. V lost 5 bases and J lost 7, with 16 bases in between. The CDR3 spans 13 residues. Germline V gene sequence: CDR1 SGHKS, CDR2 YYEKEE (reference sequence). CDR3 sequence (DNA): TGTGCCAGCAGACGAAGCCTCGACGGGGAGCAGTACTTC. It encodes CASRRSLDGEQYF.

The CDR3 here is CAISESSGGFPAETQYF. DNA of the CDR3: TGTGCCATCAGTGAGTCTAGTGGTGGGTTCCCGGCCGAGACCCAGTACTTC. The V and J genes are TRBV10-3 and TRBJ2-5; no firm D call. The V end lost 0 bases, the J end lost 5 bases, and 19 bases lay between the germline ends. There are 17 residues in the CDR3. Germline loops: CDR1 ENHRY, CDR2 SYGVKD.

J is TRBJ2-7 and V is TRBV21-1; the table's D call of TRBD2 was not tested on the DNA. TRBV21-1 represents a pseudogene. The CDR3 runs to 16 residues. The DNA for the CDR3 is TGTGCCAGCAGCGACAAAACGGGACTTCCCTCCTACGAGCAGTACTTC. This gives the protein CASSDKTGLPSYEQYF.

On this clone: Compared with germline, one end of the junction differs, possibly owing to a read error. This chain's CDR3 is CASSLEGQGITRDLF. DNA for the CDR3: TGTGCCAGCAGCTTGGAGGGACAGGGCATTACACGCGATCTCTTC. The chain joins TRBV5-5 to TRBJ1-2; 9 bases align to TRBD1. The germline V gene encodes CDR1 SGHKS and CDR2 YYEKEE (reference sequence). The CDR3 is 15 residues long.

The chain carries TRBV7-8 and TRBJ1-1; D unresolved. Germline V gene data show CDR1 as SGHVS and CDR2 as FQNEAQ. The CDR3 is 15 amino acids. The germline V and J ends were trimmed by 6 bases and 0 bases, with 14 bases remaining between them. The CDR3 DNA sequence: TGTGCCAGCAGTCGTCAGCCGGCGGTGAACACTGAAGCTTTCTTT. This translates into CASSRQPAVNTEAFF.

With regard to this clone: Other DNA sequences of this sample code for an identical CDR3. This chain links TRBV19 with TRBJ1-5; D is uncertain. The CDR3 spans 12 residues. V was pared by 6 bases and J by 0 bases, with 3 bases between. The V gene's germline CDR1 is LNHDA and CDR2 SQIVND (reference sequence). CDR3 amino acids: CASRRSNQPQHF. In DNA form, the CDR3 reads TGTGCCAGTAGACGTAGCAATCAGCCCCAGCATTTT. Full variable domain (outside the CDR3, taken from reference TRBV19 and TRBJ1-5): DGGITQSPKYLFRKEGQNVTLSCEQNLNHDAMYWYRQDPGQGLRLIYYSQIVNDFQKGDIAEGYSVSREKKESFPLTVTSAQKNPTAFYLCASRRSNQPQHFGDGTRLSIL.

This chain links TRBV30 with TRBJ2-5; TRBD2 might be the D (6 bases). This CDR3 is built from 12 residues. Trimming removed 4 bases from V and 5 bases from J, with 11 bases in between. CDR1 is GTSNPN, CDR2 SVGIG, per germline (reference sequence). CDR3 bases: TGTGCCTGGAAGGGACTTACGGAGACCCAGTACTTC. Amino acid sequence: CAWKGLTETQYF. Filled out from reference TRBV30 and TRBJ2-5, the complete variable domain reads SQTIHQWPATLVQPVGSPLSLECTVEGTSNPNLYWYRQAAGRGLQLLFYSVGIGQISSEVPQNLSASRPQDRQFILSSKKLLLSDSGFYLCAWKGLTETQYFGPGTRLLVL.

The rearrangement links TRBV10-3 to TRBJ2-7; TRBD2 matches at 8 bases. The ends lost 0 bases at V and 5 bases at J; junction bases unmatched: 3. Per germline, CDR1 ENHRY and CDR2 SYGVKD. The CDR3 is made up of 14 amino acids. CDR3 DNA sequence: TGTGCCATCAGTGAGTCTAGCGGGGCGGACGAGCAGTACTTC. Amino acids: CAISESSGADEQYF.

The V gene is TRBV7-9, the J gene TRBJ1-1; possibly TRBD1 for D (6 bases). Germline values: CDR1 SEHNR, CDR2 FQNEAQ (reference sequence). The CDR3 totals 12 residues. V lost 9 bases to trimming and J lost 1 base, with 9 bases between them. The CDR3 coding sequence is TGTGCCAGTGGACAGTCGAACACTGAAGCTTTCTTT. Residues: CASGQSNTEAFF.

This clone was seen a single time. The chain links TRBV19 to TRBJ1-1; TRBD1 aligns across 7 bases. CDR1 LNHDA and CDR2 SQIVND come from the germline V gene (reference sequence). V was pared by 9 bases and J by 2 bases, with 3 bases of the junction left unmatched. The CDR3 sequence is 12 residues long. CDR3 sequence: CASDRENTEAFF. CDR3 sequence (DNA): TGTGCCAGCGACAGGGAAAACACTGAAGCTTTCTTT.

This chain connects TRBV27 to TRBJ2-7, with 7 bases identical to TRBD1. CDR1 MNHEY and CDR2 SMNVEV come from the germline V gene (reference sequence). The CDR3 runs to 16 residues. With V trimmed by 5 bases and J by 2 bases, 12 bases remained unmatched. In DNA form, the CDR3 reads TGTGCCAGCAGTCTTTATCCTACCGGGACAGCCTACGAGCAGTACTTC. Translated: CASSLYPTGTAYEQYF.

This sequence joins TRBV6-5 and TRBJ2-2, with TRBD1 identical over 8 bases. Trimming cost V 8 bases and J 6 bases; bases outside gene matches: 8. The CDR3 contains 14 residues. The V gene's germline CDR1 is MNHEY and CDR2 SVGAGI. CDR3 sequence: CASGGRGRAGELFF. CDR3 DNA: TGTGCCAGCGGAGGCAGGGGGCGCGCCGGGGAGCTGTTTTTT.

The gene calls are TRBV7-2 and TRBJ2-3; 8 bases fit TRBD1. Germline CDR1 is SGHTA and CDR2 is FQGNSA. The V and J ends lost 0 bases and 3 bases, in that order; junction bases with no gene match: 8. The CDR3 is 17 residues long. The CDR3 bases are TGTGCCAGCAGCTTAGCGCAGGGGGCGACCAAGACAGATACGCAGTATTTT. Translating gives CASSLAQGATKTDTQYF.

As regards this clone: Additional DNA sequences in this sample encode the identical CDR3. This chain links TRBV6-1 with TRBJ2-3, with 8 bases lining up with TRBD2. The V gene's germline CDR1 is MNHNS and CDR2 SASEGT. J was trimmed by 2 bases and V by 1 base; bases with no gene match: 5. This CDR3 spans 16 amino acids. CDR3 in amino acids: CASSEVSGSPTDTQYF. CDR3 coding DNA: TGTGCCAGCAGTGAAGTAAGCGGGAGCCCCACAGATACGCAGTATTTT.